The 18 T cell receptor beta chains presented below share a single source sample, sequenced in a study of shared clonotypes between healthy human individuals. Repertoires were generated with immunoSEQ multiplex PCR, while TCRdb's copy carries only in-frame clones and drops some. The table lists under 600,000 clones, roughly 97% of them singletons, with 0.045% to 0.07% in the top ten. Sequencing input: naive CD4+ T cells sorted from blood. Subset: CD45RA+ positively selected. The source of these receptors is a woman aged 25 to 39 in good health.

As to this clone: Other nucleotide sequences in the sample specify the same CDR3. The chain carries TRBV7-9 and TRBJ1-5, with a possible D match to TRBD1 (5 bases). The CDR3 loop spans 12 amino acids. Germline V gene lookup returns CDR1 SEHNR and CDR2 FQNEAQ (reference sequence). Trimming took 6 bases from V and 7 from J, leaving 10 bases between them. The CDR3 DNA reads as TGTGCCAGCAGTCGCGGGGCGCAGCCCCAGCATTTT. Amino acid sequence: CASSRGAQPQHF.

The V gene is TRBV28, the J gene TRBJ2-7, with TRBD2 as a possible D gene (5 bases). This CDR3 is 13 amino acids long. The V gene lost 2 bases and the J gene lost 6 bases, with 11 bases spanning the gap. Germline CDR1 is MDHEN and CDR2 is SYDVKM. For the CDR3, the DNA is TGTGCCAGCAGTTTAGACGGGAAGGGCGAGCAGTACTTC. Amino acid sequence: CASSLDGKGEQYF. Variable domain in full (rest from reference TRBV28 and TRBJ2-7): DVKVTQSSRYLVKRTGEKVFLECVQDMDHENMFWYRQDPGLGLRLIYFSYDVKMKEKGDIPEGYSVSREKKERFSLILESASTNQTSMYLCASSLDGKGEQYFGPGTRLTVT.

The chain uses TRBV30 and TRBJ2-2; perhaps TRBD1 as D (5 bases). Looked up from germline, CDR1 is GTSNPN and CDR2 is SVGIG (reference sequence). This CDR3 contains 14 residues. V lost 8 bases and J lost 4, with 17 bases in between. CDR3: CATSFGGATGELFF. In nucleotides, the CDR3 is TGTGCCACCTCCTTTGGTGGGGCCACCGGGGAGCTGTTTTTT. Using reference TRBV30 and TRBJ2-2 for the parts outside the CDR3, the full variable domain is SQTIHQWPATLVQPVGSPLSLECTVEGTSNPNLYWYRQAAGRGLQLLFYSVGIGQISSEVPQNLSASRPQDRQFILSSKKLLLSDSGFYLCATSFGGATGELFFGEGSRLTVL.

Only one count was recorded for this clone. The rearrangement uses TRBV28 and TRBJ2-5, with 7 bases matching TRBD1. The germline gives CDR1 MDHEN, CDR2 SYDVKM. The CDR3 runs 15 residues. The V gene end was trimmed by 6 bases and the J gene end by 1 base; junction bases not matched to a gene: 8. The CDR3 sequence is CASSPLGTVQETQYF. DNA of the CDR3: TGTGCCAGCAGCCCGCTGGGGACAGTCCAAGAGACCCAGTACTTC.

CDR3 in amino acids: CAWNPGGQGYEQYF. Here the CDR3 DNA reads TGTGCCTGGAATCCCGGTGGACAGGGATACGAGCAGTACTTC. This rearrangement joins TRBV30 to TRBJ2-7, with TRBD1 matching over 8 bases. This CDR3 has 14 amino acids. The germline CDR1 and CDR2 sequences are GTSNPN and SVGIG (reference sequence). V was pared by 4 bases and J by 4 bases, with 9 bases of the junction left unmatched.

CDR3 in DNA: TGTGCCAGCAGTGAAATGGGCAACAGGGGGCTTACTTCCTACGAGCAGTACTTC. Protein product: CASSEMGNRGLTSYEQYF. The chain uses TRBV6-1 and TRBJ2-7, with 9 bases aligning to TRBD1. Germline lookup yields CDR1 MNHNS and CDR2 SASEGT. The CDR3 totals 18 residues. The V and J ends lost 2 bases and 1 base, in that order; junction bases with no gene match: 12.

The table lists this clone with a count of one. This sequence joins TRBV9 and TRBJ2-3; D gene unclear. This CDR3 is 12 amino acids long. Germline-derived CDR1 and CDR2 are SGDLS and YYNGEE. Deletions cut 2 bases from V and 8 bases from J, with 9 bases between. The CDR3 is CASSVPSGTQYF. The DNA of the CDR3 is TGTGCCAGCAGCGTCCCTTCCGGTACGCAGTATTTT.

Written as DNA, the CDR3 is TGTGCCACCTCAGACGTACTATACAATGAGCAGTTCTTC. It is translated as CATSDVLYNEQFF. The chain is built from TRBV5-5 and TRBJ2-1; D call uncertain. Per germline, CDR1 SGHKS and CDR2 YYEKEE (reference sequence). The CDR3 is made up of 13 amino acids. The V end was cut by 9 bases, the J end by 4 bases, with 14 bases between.

The chain carries TRBV5-4 and TRBJ2-1; 7 bases line up with TRBD2. The CDR3 has 16 amino acids. J lost 9 bases, V lost 2 bases, and 14 bases had no gene match. Per the germline V gene, CDR1 is SGHNT and CDR2 is YYREEE (reference sequence). CDR3 residues: CASSFLATGGRGEQFF. CDR3 nucleotides: TGTGCCAGCAGCTTTTTGGCGACGGGAGGAAGGGGTGAGCAGTTCTTC.

J is TRBJ2-7 and V is TRBV18, with a weak D call TRBD1 (6 bases). Trimming removed 5 bases at V and 0 bases at J, with 11 bases between. This CDR3 has 14 amino acids. Germline V lookup: CDR1 KGHSH, CDR2 LQKENI. The CDR3 reads CASSGQRSSYEQYF. CDR3 nucleotides: TGTGCCAGCTCAGGACAGCGAAGCTCCTACGAGCAGTACTTC.

The rearrangement joins TRBV28 to TRBJ1-2, with D unresolved. Trimming removed 8 bases from V and 6 bases from J, with 13 bases in between. There are 12 residues in the CDR3. Germline assignment: CDR1 MDHEN and CDR2 SYDVKM. CDR3 sequence reads: CASGQGPDGYTF. In DNA form, the CDR3 reads TGTGCCAGCGGCCAAGGGCCGGATGGCTACACCTTC.

J is TRBJ1-3 and V is TRBV30; possibly TRBD1 for D (5 bases). CDR3 size: 16 residues. Between the trimmed V and J ends, which lost 7 bases and 0 bases, there was a span of 19 bases. Germline CDR1 is GTSNPN and CDR2 is SVGIG (reference sequence). CDR3 nucleotides: TGTGCCTACTTACGCCCCGGGGCTCACTCTGGAAACACCATATATTTT. Its protein is CAYLRPGAHSGNTIYF.

The chain carries TRBV7-9 and TRBJ1-5, with 7 bases that match TRBD1. The CDR3 has 15 residues. Germline V gives CDR1 SEHNR, CDR2 FQNEAQ (reference sequence). The V segment lost 1 base and the J segment 4 bases; nucleotides outside the gene matches: 4. CDR3 protein: CASSLGGTDNQPQHF. Written as DNA, the CDR3 is TGTGCCAGCAGCTTAGGAGGGACAGATAATCAGCCCCAGCATTTT. The full variable domain, its missing parts supplied by reference TRBV7-9 and TRBJ1-5, is DTGVSQNPRHKITKRGQNVTFRCDPISEHNRLYWYRQTLGQGPEFLTYFQNEAQLEKSRLLSDRFSAERPKGSFSTLEIQRTEQGDSAMYLCASSLGGTDNQPQHFGDGTRLSIL.

This chain joins TRBV5-1 and TRBJ2-5, with 7 bases matching TRBD2. V dropped 4 bases and J dropped 5; count of bases not matched to a gene: 11. Germline assignment: CDR1 SGHRS and CDR2 YFSETQ. The CDR3 extends over 15 amino acids. The CDR3 coding sequence is TGCGCCAGCAGCCCACTCCAGCGGGACGCGGAGACCCAGTACTTC. Residues: CASSPLQRDAETQYF.

The rearrangement links TRBV10-2 to TRBJ2-7, with 7 bases identical to TRBD2. The germline V gene has CDR1 WSHSY and CDR2 SAAADI. J was trimmed by 1 base and V by 7 bases; bases with no gene match: 16. CDR3 length: 17 residues. DNA of the CDR3: TGCGCCAGCATGAATAGCGGGCCGTCCCCATTTTCCTACGAGCAGTACTTC. Its translation: CASMNSGPSPFSYEQYF.

This clone was found once. The chain joins TRBV28 to TRBJ2-4; D might be TRBD1 (5 bases). The CDR3 loop spans 16 amino acids. V was clipped by 5 bases and J by 0 bases, with 14 bases between them. Germline CDR1 and CDR2: MDHEN and SYDVKM. The CDR3 nucleotides are TGTGCCAGCAGTACTGCGGCCCAGGGAGCCAAAAACATTCAGTACTTC. This codes for CASSTAAQGAKNIQYF.

CDR3 bases: TGCGCCAGCAGCCAAGATGTCACGAACTCTGGAAACACCATATATTTT. Translation gives CASSQDVTNSGNTIYF. This rearrangement joins TRBV4-1 to TRBJ1-3; D unclear. The germline CDR1 and CDR2 sequences are MGHRA and YSYEKL. This CDR3 is 16 amino acids long. Trimming stripped 0 bases from V and 0 bases from J, with 9 bases between.

This sequence joins TRBV30 and TRBJ2-7, with D maybe TRBD1 (6 bases). V was pared by 5 bases and J by 2 bases, with 7 bases between. The length of the CDR3 is 11 residues. The germline V gene has CDR1 GTSNPN and CDR2 SVGIG (reference sequence). DNA of the CDR3: TGTGCCTGGGGACAGACCTACGAGCAGTACTTC. This sequence encodes CAWGQTYEQYF.